Presented here are 2 T cell receptor beta chains from one specimen sequenced in a study of Graves' ophthalmopathy and Graves' hyperthyroidism. RNA transcripts yielded amplified TCR beta CDR3 regions. The workflow started with a first-round RT-PCR run with HTBI primers and then moved on to a second-round multiplex PCR. Using its own MiXCR run on the multiplex PCR reads, TCRdb lists one record per CDR3 protein. The repertoire includes about 380,000 distinct CDR3 sequences, 15% of them detected once, and around 6.6% sits in the top ten. Sequencing used peripheral blood. The receptor set was obtained from a woman between 18 and 30 years old with stable Graves' hyperthyroidism.

This chain connects TRBV5-5 to TRBJ2-7; no definite D call. V lost 0 bases, J lost 6 bases, and 10 bases lay in between. The CDR3 loop spans 13 amino acids. Germline V lookup: CDR1 SGHKS, CDR2 YYEKEE (reference sequence). The CDR3 sequence is CASSLVGGVEQYF. The DNA of the CDR3 is TGTGCCAGCAGCTTGGTGGGTGGGGTCGAGCAGTACTTC.

This clonotype has more than one count but fewer than ten. The V gene is TRBV6-1, the J gene TRBJ1-6, with TRBD1 as a possible D gene (5 bases). Germline V gene lookup returns CDR1 MNHNS and CDR2 SASEGT. Trimming left V 10 bases short and J 6 bases short, with 16 bases between. CDR3 length: 14 amino acids. CDR3 DNA sequence: TGTGCCACCGTCCGGGGCAATAGTAATTCACCCCTCCACTTT. Its translation is CATVRGNSNSPLHF.